This T cell receptor (beta chain) was observed in a study of type 1 regulatory T cells (dated by TCRdb to the early 2020s). Notes on the research overall: An in vitro protocol by which a Tr1-enriched, alloantigen-specific CD4 T cell product named T-allo10 was generated was characterized in the study. T-allo10 was being tested clinically in patients with hematological malignancies who were undergoing allogeneic hematopoietic stem cell transplantation.

The study at large found these results: Compared with non-Tr1 cells, Tr1 cells had a TCR repertoire that was more restricted, a finding the study read as clonal expansion induced by alloantigen.

As regards this clonotype: The antigen this receptor binds is unknown. No much larger clone is present one base from it, and per-base qualities are unavailable.

As encoded in the germline V gene, CDR1 is KGHDR while CDR2 is SFDVKD. Reading from cysteine to phenylalanine, the CDR3 counts 15 amino acids. The sequence is cut down to CDR3 DNA, 45 bases in frame from base 1. V is cut back by 4 bases and J by 5 bases, with 4 bases in the junction unmatched. The run used an Illumina MiSeq. TCRdb trimmed the raw reads at Q25, called clones with MiXCR and kept productive beta chains. Rows with a matching CDR3 protein are joined into one entry that keeps the most common DNA and genes. The sample yields 60,000 to 70,000 distinct CDR3 sequences; around 49% were counted once. The ten largest clones represent less than 2.5% of the sample.

This clonotype was sampled from a human donor in good health. Sequencing was performed on cultured non-Tr1 T cells, either the whole culture or a sorted T cell fraction (not recorded which). Explained via the paper, the cell subset or site label denotes: non-Tr1 population from the T-allo10 product. Here the chain combines TRBV24-1 and TRBJ1-5; 10 middle bases align to TRBD1. The CDR3 reads as follows: CATSDPGTGDQPQHF. The DNA reads as follows: TGTGCCACCAGTGACCCCGGGACAGGGGATCAGCCCCAGCATTTT.